These 12 T cell receptor beta chains came from one sample sequenced in a study of beta chain features in type 1 diabetes. The whole isolated RNA underwent reverse transcription, so sequencing captured expressed TCRB transcripts. Repertoires were generated with immunoSEQ multiplex PCR, while TCRdb's copy carries only in-frame clones and drops some. Of 450,000 to 550,000 clones in the sample, 25% to 35% were seen once. The sequencing sample was made of naive CD4+ T cells from blood. The receptors here all came from a man between 18 and 29 years old in good health.

The V gene is TRBV4-1, the J gene TRBJ2-6; D is unresolved. The CDR3 has 16 residues. CDR1 and CDR2 (germline): MGHRA, YSYEKL. Trimming shortened V by 1 base and J by 1 base, and 8 bases separated the two germline ends. The CDR3 region is CASSQVVGSGANVLTF. DNA for the CDR3: TGCGCCAGCAGCCAAGTGGTAGGTTCTGGGGCCAACGTCCTGACTTTC.

This clone was seen more than once but under ten times. The rearrangement joins TRBV6-1 to TRBJ2-3, with D possibly matching TRBD1 (6 bases). Per germline, CDR1 MNHNS and CDR2 SASEGT. Trimming took off 9 bases at V and 6 bases at J, with 19 bases between the two ends. The CDR3 runs to 14 residues. The CDR3 spells CASLVWGRGDTQYF. Here the CDR3 DNA reads TGTGCCAGTCTAGTCTGGGGGCGAGGGGATACGCAGTATTTT.

This clone was seen a few times. The chain has TRBV30 and TRBJ2-3; D gene unclear. The V gene lost 2 bases and the J gene lost 0 bases, with 12 bases spanning the gap. CDR1 GTSNPN and CDR2 SVGIG come from the germline V gene (reference sequence). The CDR3 has 15 amino acids. The CDR3 region is CAWSKGSRSTDTQYF. In DNA form, the CDR3 reads TGTGCCTGGAGTAAAGGTAGTAGAAGCACAGATACGCAGTATTTT.

The V call is TRBV14, the J call TRBJ1-1, with TRBD1 as a possible D gene (5 bases). Trimming stripped 3 bases from V and 1 base from J, with 12 bases between. Germline CDR1 SGHDN, CDR2 FVKESK. The CDR3 has 15 amino acids. CDR3: CASSQGYGQNTEAFF. CDR3 nucleotide sequence: TGTGCCAGCAGCCAGGGCTACGGACAGAACACTGAAGCTTTCTTT.

The gene calls are TRBV29-1 and TRBJ2-1; D is undetermined. This CDR3 is 16 amino acids long. The ends were cut back, 6 bases at V and 4 bases at J, with 22 bases in the middle. The germline V gene encodes CDR1 SQVTM and CDR2 ANQGSEA. The CDR3 DNA is TGCAGCGTAGGTGCCTATCTAAGCTCACCGTACAATGAGCAGTTCTTC. This gives the protein CSVGAYLSSPYNEQFF.

V and J are TRBV10-3 and TRBJ2-2; TRBD2 matches at 9 bases. Per the germline V gene, CDR1 is ENHRY and CDR2 is SYGVKD. V shed 2 bases, J shed 1 base, and the junction held 2 bases outside the gene matches. CDR3 length equals 16 residues. This CDR3 is CAISEVLAGNTGELFF. The CDR3 DNA sequence: TGTGCCATCAGTGAGGTACTAGCGGGGAACACCGGGGAGCTGTTTTTT.

The chain recombines TRBV11-3 with TRBJ2-3; the D gene is possibly TRBD2 (5 bases). Germline V gene sequence: CDR1 SGHNT, CDR2 YENEEA. With 3 bases removed from V and 3 bases from J, the gap between germline ends came to 10 bases. CDR3 length equals 14 residues. The CDR3 protein is CASSLSGGTDTQYF. CDR3 in DNA: TGTGCCAGCAGCTTGAGCGGAGGAACAGATACGCAGTATTTT. Full variable domain (rest looked up from reference TRBV11-3 and TRBJ2-3): EAGVVQSPRYKIIEKKQPVAFWCNPISGHNTLYWYLQNLGQGPELLIRYENEEAVDDSQLPKDRFSAERLKGVDSTLKIQPAELGDSAVYLCASSLSGGTDTQYFGPGTRLTVL.

The J gene is TRBJ2-7, the V gene TRBV4-2; D is tentatively TRBD1 or TRBD2 (5 bases each). Germline lookup yields CDR1 LGHNA and CDR2 YNFKEQ. The length of the CDR3 is 16 residues. V was trimmed by 2 bases and J by 2 bases, leaving 16 bases between them. CDR3 protein: CASSQPKIGTAYEQYF. The CDR3 DNA follows: TGTGCCAGCAGCCAACCCAAAATCGGGACCGCCTACGAGCAGTACTTC.

The chain carries TRBV18 and TRBJ2-1; possible D gene TRBD2, 5 bases. This CDR3 spans 15 amino acids. Looked up from germline, CDR1 is KGHSH and CDR2 is LQKENI. V was shortened by 2 bases and J by 2 bases, with 10 bases between the two germline ends. CDR3 DNA sequence: TGTGCCAGCTCACCAAAGAGGGAGCCCTACAATGAGCAGTTCTTC. It is translated as CASSPKREPYNEQFF.

The gene calls are TRBV7-8 and TRBJ2-2; 8 nucleotides line up with TRBD1. This CDR3 has 16 amino acids. Losses at the gene ends were 4 bases for V and 0 bases for J; bases not matched to a gene: 4. Germline V gene data show CDR1 as SGHVS and CDR2 as FQNEAQ. The CDR3 coding sequence is TGTGCCAGCAGCTCTTCGACAGGGGCGAACACCGGGGAGCTGTTTTTT. The encoded protein is CASSSSTGANTGELFF.

This clone was seen only a few times. The chain carries TRBV30 and TRBJ2-1; 9 bases map to TRBD2. Germline lookup yields CDR1 GTSNPN and CDR2 SVGIG (reference sequence). Trimming took 2 bases from V and 4 from J; bases not matched to a gene: 3. There are 14 residues in the CDR3. Here the CDR3 DNA reads TGTGCCTGGAGTACCCTAGCGGGGTACAATGAGCAGTTCTTC. Encoded protein: CAWSTLAGYNEQFF. The whole variable domain, filled in from reference TRBV30 and TRBJ2-1, reads SQTIHQWPATLVQPVGSPLSLECTVEGTSNPNLYWYRQAAGRGLQLLFYSVGIGQISSEVPQNLSASRPQDRQFILSSKKLLLSDSGFYLCAWSTLAGYNEQFFGPGTRLTVL.

CDR3 nucleotide sequence: TGTGCCAGCAGCCCGAGGGACGGGGACCAAGAGACCCAGTACTTC. This encodes CASSPRDGDQETQYF. This chain links TRBV7-9 with TRBJ2-5; perhaps D is TRBD1 or TRBD2 (5 bases each). Germline-derived CDR1 and CDR2 are SEHNR and FQNEAQ (reference sequence). The CDR3 has 15 amino acids. Trimming stripped 5 bases from V and 0 bases from J, with 13 bases between.